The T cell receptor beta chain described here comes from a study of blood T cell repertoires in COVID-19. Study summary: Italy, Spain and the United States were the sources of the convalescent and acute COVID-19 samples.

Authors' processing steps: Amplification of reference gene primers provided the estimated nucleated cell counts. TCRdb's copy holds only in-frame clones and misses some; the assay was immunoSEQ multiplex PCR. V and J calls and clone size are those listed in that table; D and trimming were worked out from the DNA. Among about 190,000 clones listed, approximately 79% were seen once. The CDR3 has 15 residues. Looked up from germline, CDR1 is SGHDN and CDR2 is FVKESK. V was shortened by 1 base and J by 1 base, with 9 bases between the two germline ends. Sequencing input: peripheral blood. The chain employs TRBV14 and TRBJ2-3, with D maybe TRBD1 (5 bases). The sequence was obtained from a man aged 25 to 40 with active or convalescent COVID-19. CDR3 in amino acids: CASSQARQRTDTQYF. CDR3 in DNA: TGTGCCAGCAGCCAAGCCAGACAGCGCACAGATACGCAGTATTTT. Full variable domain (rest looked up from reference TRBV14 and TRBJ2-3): EAGVTQFPSHSVIEKGQTVTLRCDPISGHDNLYWYRRVMGKEIKFLLHFVKESKQDESGMPNNRFLAERTGGTYSTLKVQPAELEDSGVYFCASSQARQRTDTQYFGPGTRLTVL.